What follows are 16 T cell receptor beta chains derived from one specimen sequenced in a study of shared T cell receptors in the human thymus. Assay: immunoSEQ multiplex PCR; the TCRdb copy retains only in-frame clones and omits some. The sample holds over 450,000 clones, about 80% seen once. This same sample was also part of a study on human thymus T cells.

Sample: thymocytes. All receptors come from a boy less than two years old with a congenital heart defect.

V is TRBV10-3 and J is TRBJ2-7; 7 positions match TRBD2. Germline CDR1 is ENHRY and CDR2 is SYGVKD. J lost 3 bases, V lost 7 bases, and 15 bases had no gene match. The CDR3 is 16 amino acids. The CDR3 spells CAIIIEWLAVGYEQYF. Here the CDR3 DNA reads TGTGCCATCATTATAGAGTGGCTAGCGGTCGGCTACGAGCAGTACTTC.

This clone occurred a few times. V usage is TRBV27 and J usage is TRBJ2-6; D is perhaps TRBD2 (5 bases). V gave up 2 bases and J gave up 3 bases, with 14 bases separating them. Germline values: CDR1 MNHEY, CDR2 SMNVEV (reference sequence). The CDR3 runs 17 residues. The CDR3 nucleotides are TGTGCCAGCAGTTTAAGAGAAGGAGGAATTGGGGCCAACGTCCTGACTTTC. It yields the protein CASSLREGGIGANVLTF.

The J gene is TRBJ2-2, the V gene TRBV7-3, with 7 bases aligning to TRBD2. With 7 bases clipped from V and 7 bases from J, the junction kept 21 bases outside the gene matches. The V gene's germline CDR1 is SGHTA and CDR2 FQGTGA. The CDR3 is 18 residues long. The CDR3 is CASTPKKRDYPKGGELFF. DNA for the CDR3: TGTGCCAGCACCCCCAAGAAACGGGACTATCCTAAGGGCGGGGAGCTGTTTTTT.

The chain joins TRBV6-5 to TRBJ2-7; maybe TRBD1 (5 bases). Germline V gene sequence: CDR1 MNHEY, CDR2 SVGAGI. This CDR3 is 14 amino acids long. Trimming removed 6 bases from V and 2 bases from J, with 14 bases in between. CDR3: CASSPRVRTYEQYF. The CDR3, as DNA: TGTGCCAGCAGCCCCAGGGTGCGAACCTACGAGCAGTACTTC.

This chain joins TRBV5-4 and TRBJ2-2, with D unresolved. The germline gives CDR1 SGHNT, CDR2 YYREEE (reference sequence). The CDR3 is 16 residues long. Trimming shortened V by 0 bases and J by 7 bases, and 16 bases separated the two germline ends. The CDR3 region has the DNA TGTGCCAGCAGCTTGGGGAGCGACCCCTCGGGCGGGGAGCTGTTTTTT. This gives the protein CASSLGSDPSGGELFF.

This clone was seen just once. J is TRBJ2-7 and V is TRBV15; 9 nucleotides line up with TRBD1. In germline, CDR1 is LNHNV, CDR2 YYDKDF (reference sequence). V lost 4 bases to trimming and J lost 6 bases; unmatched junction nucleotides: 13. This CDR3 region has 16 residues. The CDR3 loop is CATSNTPGTGKGEQYF. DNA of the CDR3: TGTGCCACCAGCAACACCCCAGGGACAGGGAAGGGCGAGCAGTACTTC.

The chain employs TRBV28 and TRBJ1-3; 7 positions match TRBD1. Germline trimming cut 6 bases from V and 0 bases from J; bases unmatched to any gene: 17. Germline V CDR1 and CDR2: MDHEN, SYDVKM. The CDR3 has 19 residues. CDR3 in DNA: TGTGCCAGCAGCCCGAAAAGACAGGGATCTGGTAACTCTGGAAACACCATATATTTT. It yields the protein CASSPKRQGSGNSGNTIYF. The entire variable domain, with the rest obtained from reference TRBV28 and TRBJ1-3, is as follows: DVKVTQSSRYLVKRTGEKVFLECVQDMDHENMFWYRQDPGLGLRLIYFSYDVKMKEKGDIPEGYSVSREKKERFSLILESASTNQTSMYLCASSPKRQGSGNSGNTIYFGEGSWLTVV.

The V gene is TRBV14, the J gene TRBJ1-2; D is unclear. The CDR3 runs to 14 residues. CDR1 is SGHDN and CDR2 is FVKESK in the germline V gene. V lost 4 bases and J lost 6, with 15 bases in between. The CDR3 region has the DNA TGTGCCAGCAGCCCTTCAAGCACTTCCCATGGCTACACCTTC. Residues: CASSPSSTSHGYTF.

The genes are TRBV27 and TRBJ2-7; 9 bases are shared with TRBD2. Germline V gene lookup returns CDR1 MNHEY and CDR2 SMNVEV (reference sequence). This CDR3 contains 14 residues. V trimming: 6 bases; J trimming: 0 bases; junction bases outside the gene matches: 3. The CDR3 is CASRLAGRSYEQYF. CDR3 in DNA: TGTGCCAGCAGACTAGCGGGTCGCTCCTACGAGCAGTACTTC.

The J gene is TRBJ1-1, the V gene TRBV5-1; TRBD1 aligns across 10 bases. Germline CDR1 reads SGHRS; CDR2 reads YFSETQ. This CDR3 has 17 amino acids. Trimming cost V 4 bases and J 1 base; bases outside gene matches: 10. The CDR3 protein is CASSVRDRGRANTEAFF. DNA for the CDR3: TGCGCCAGCAGCGTCCGGGACAGGGGCCGGGCGAACACTGAAGCTTTCTTT. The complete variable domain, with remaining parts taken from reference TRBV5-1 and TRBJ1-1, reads KAGVTQTPRYLIKTRGQQVTLSCSPISGHRSVSWYQQTPGQGLQFLFEYFSETQRNKGNFPGRFSGRQFSNSRSEMNVSTLELGDSALYLCASSVRDRGRANTEAFFGQGTRLTVV.

This chain's CDR3 is CASSSPGRVAWSNQPQHF. For the CDR3, the DNA is TGTGCCAGCAGTTCCCCCGGGCGGGTGGCATGGAGCAATCAGCCCCAGCATTTT. The chain joins TRBV28 to TRBJ1-5; D ambiguous. The V gene's germline CDR1 is MDHEN and CDR2 SYDVKM. The V gene lost 4 bases and the J gene lost 1 base, with 20 bases spanning the gap. The CDR3 consists of 18 residues.

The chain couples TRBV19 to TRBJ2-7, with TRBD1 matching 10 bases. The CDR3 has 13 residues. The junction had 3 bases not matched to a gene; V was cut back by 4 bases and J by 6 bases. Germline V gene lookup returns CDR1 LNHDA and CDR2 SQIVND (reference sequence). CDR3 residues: CASSTRTGGEQYF. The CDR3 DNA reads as TGTGCCAGTAGTACCAGGACAGGGGGCGAGCAGTACTTC.

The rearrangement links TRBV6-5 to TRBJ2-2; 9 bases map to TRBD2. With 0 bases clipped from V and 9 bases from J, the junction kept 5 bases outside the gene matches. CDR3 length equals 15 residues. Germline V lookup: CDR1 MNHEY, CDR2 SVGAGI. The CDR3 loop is CASSYSRREGWELFF. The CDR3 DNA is TGTGCCAGCAGTTACTCGAGGCGGGAGGGGTGGGAGCTGTTTTTT.

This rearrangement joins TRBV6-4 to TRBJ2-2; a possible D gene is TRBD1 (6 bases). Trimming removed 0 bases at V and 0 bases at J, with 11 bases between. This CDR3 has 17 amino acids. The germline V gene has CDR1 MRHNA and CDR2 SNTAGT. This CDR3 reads CASSDSHRGSNTGELFF. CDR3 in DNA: TGTGCCAGCAGTGACTCCCATAGGGGGTCGAACACCGGGGAGCTGTTTTTT.

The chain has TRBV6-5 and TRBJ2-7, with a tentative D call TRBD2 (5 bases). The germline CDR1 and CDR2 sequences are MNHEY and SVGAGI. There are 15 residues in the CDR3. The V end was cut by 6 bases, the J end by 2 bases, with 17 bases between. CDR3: CASRRRTAPPYEQYF. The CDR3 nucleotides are TGTGCCAGCAGACGCCGGACTGCTCCCCCCTACGAGCAGTACTTC.

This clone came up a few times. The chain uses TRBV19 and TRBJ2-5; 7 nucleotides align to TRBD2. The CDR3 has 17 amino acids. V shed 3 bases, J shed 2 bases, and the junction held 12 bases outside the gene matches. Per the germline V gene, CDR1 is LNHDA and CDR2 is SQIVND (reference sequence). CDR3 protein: CASSIGATTSDQETQYF. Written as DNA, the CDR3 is TGTGCCAGTAGTATTGGGGCAACTACTAGCGATCAAGAGACCCAGTACTTC.